The following is a T cell receptor (beta chain) sequence with its context. The antigen remains unidentified. The data belong to a study of T-cell reconstitution after alpha-beta-depleted transplantation in children. General study points: T-cell numbers and diversity one year post-transplant derived largely from freshly generated T cells. The study reportedly traced alpha-beta T cells about two months after transplant to several hundred expanded graft clones. Surviving recipient cells, namely T cells and thymic progenitors, were the source of high day-60 TCRbeta diversity in some patients.

For TCRbeta, the library was prepared with unique molecular identifiers. TCRdb fed the PCR reads into MiXCR, producing one record per CDR3 protein. Seen here are more than 90,000 distinct CDR3 sequences, 10% observed once, and the top ten hold under 35%. Germline V lookup: CDR1 SGHRS, CDR2 YFSETQ. This CDR3 contains 15 residues. V lost 4 bases, J lost 6 bases, and 14 bases lay in between. Source: PBMCs, taken before TCRalphabeta/CD19-depleted stem cell transplant. The receptor was isolated from a boy aged 2 to 9 with acute lymphoblastic leukemia, due to receive a stem cell transplant. The V and J genes are TRBV5-1 and TRBJ1-6; no reliable D call. The CDR3 DNA is TGCGCCAGCAGCGCCAACAGCGGACTTAATTCACCCCTCCACTTT. Its protein is CASSANSGLNSPLHF.